Listed here are 21 T cell receptor beta chains from one sample, sequenced in a study of shared clonotypes between healthy human individuals (dated by TCRdb to the early 2020s). Libraries came from the immunoSEQ multiplex PCR assay. The clones in this table, taken by TCRdb from immuneACCESS, are in-frame only. Not every clone is retained; where verified, under half of the shortfall comes from an unresolved V gene, and the cause of the rest is unknown. The sample table records around 2,000,000 clones; about 95% of these occur just once. The ten largest make up approximately 1.2% of the sample. CD8 naive samples were CD45RO-negative cells positively selected for CCR7, giving a CD45RA+CCR7+ population that excluded TemRA cells. Sample: naive CD8+ T cells sorted from blood. In the paper's terms, the cell subset or site label means: CD45RA+CCR7+. Receptors originate from a man aged 18 to 29 in good health.

This clone is a singleton in its sample. The chain links TRBV5-6 to TRBJ2-5; D may be TRBD1 (6 bases). Between the trimmed V and J ends, which lost 2 bases and 0 bases, there was a span of 14 bases. Germline V gene lookup returns CDR1 SGHDT and CDR2 YYEEEE. This CDR3 has 16 residues. The CDR3 bases are TGTGCCAGCAGCTTAGGACAGATCCTGTACCAAGAGACCCAGTACTTC. It is translated as CASSLGQILYQETQYF. The variable domain in full, completed from reference TRBV5-6 and TRBJ2-5, reads DAGVTQSPTHLIKTRGQQVTLRCSPKSGHDTVSWYQQALGQGPQFIFQYYEEEERQRGNFPDRFSGHQFPNYSSELNVNALLLGDSALYLCASSLGQILYQETQYFGPGTRLLVL.

This chain connects TRBV11-2 to TRBJ2-5; 7 bases are a match to TRBD1. The length of the CDR3 is 17 residues. The ends lost 0 bases at V and 1 base at J; junction bases unmatched: 8. The germline V gene encodes CDR1 SGHAT and CDR2 FQNNGV. The CDR3 DNA sequence: TGTGCCAGCAGCTTAGATCTCGGGACAGAATCCCAAGAGACCCAGTACTTC. Encoded protein: CASSLDLGTESQETQYF.

The chain carries TRBV7-9 and TRBJ2-2; 8 positions agree with TRBD1. The germline CDR1 and CDR2 sequences are SEHNR and FQNEAQ (reference sequence). V trimming: 6 bases; J trimming: 1 base; junction bases outside the gene matches: 4. The CDR3 totals 15 residues. CDR3 DNA: TGTGCCAGCAGAGACGGACAGGGGAACACCGGGGAGCTGTTTTTT. Protein product: CASRDGQGNTGELFF.

The table lists this clone with a few counts. V gene TRBV28 combines with J gene TRBJ1-5, with 8 bases aligning to TRBD1. Germline-derived CDR1 and CDR2 are MDHEN and SYDVKM. V lost 4 bases, J lost 4 bases, and 0 bases stayed unmatched. CDR3 size: 13 residues. The CDR3 bases are TGTGCCAGCAGTTACAGGGGGAATCAGCCCCAGCATTTT. It codes for CASSYRGNQPQHF.

The J gene is TRBJ2-7, the V gene TRBV10-3; D gene ambiguous. The germline V gene encodes CDR1 ENHRY and CDR2 SYGVKD. The ends were cut back, 0 bases at V and 4 bases at J, with 7 bases in the middle. The CDR3 loop spans 13 amino acids. The CDR3 coding sequence is TGTGCCATCAGTGAGTCCCGGACGTACGAGCAGTACTTC. Translation: CAISESRTYEQYF.

This clone was counted a single time. The V gene is TRBV4-1, the J gene TRBJ2-3; D possibly corresponds to TRBD1 (6 bases). The CDR3 length is 13 residues. Germline CDR1 is MGHRA and CDR2 is YSYEKL. V lost 3 bases and J lost 5, with 9 bases in between. Here the CDR3 reads CASSQPRGDTQYF. CDR3 in DNA: TGCGCCAGCAGCCAGCCCAGGGGAGATACGCAGTATTTT.

This chain links TRBV2 with TRBJ1-4; D may be TRBD1 (6 bases). The CDR3 loop spans 17 amino acids. The V end lost 0 bases, the J end lost 8 bases, and 19 bases lay between the germline ends. Germline CDR1 is SNHLY and CDR2 is FYNNEI. CDR3 nucleotides: TGTGCCAGCAGTGAAGCGGGTCGGGGGGGCGAGAAAGAAAAACTGTTTTTT. Translating it yields CASSEAGRGGEKEKLFF.

This clone was seen only a few times. This chain connects TRBV23-1 to TRBJ2-7; TRBD1 matches 9 bases. TRBV23-1 is recorded as an ORF, its role being uncertain. The J segment lost 2 bases and the V segment lost 7 bases, leaving 6 bases of the junction unmatched. The CDR3 has 14 residues. CDR3 nucleotides: TGCGCCAGCATCTGGGACAGGGTTGCCTACGAGCAGTACTTC. It codes for CASIWDRVAYEQYF.

In its sample, this clone was seen once. This rearrangement joins TRBV4-1 to TRBJ1-5; D is unclear. V was clipped by 0 bases and J by 0 bases, with 9 bases between them. This CDR3 has 16 amino acids. Germline CDR1 is MGHRA and CDR2 is YSYEKL. In DNA form, the CDR3 reads TGCGCCAGCAGCCAAGACGGGATAACTAGCAATCAGCCCCAGCATTTT. Translation gives CASSQDGITSNQPQHF.

J is TRBJ2-7 and V is TRBV7-6; D perhaps matches TRBD2 (6 bases). The CDR3 is 13 residues long. The germline gives CDR1 SGHVS, CDR2 FNYEAQ. Trimming cost V 6 bases and J 6 bases, with 15 bases left between them. CDR3 region: CASSSGGASEQYF. The DNA for the CDR3 is TGTGCCAGCAGTTCAGGAGGGGCCAGCGAGCAGTACTTC.

The CDR3 DNA follows: TGTGCCAGCAGTGTAGGAGGGCCGATAAATAATTCACCCCTCCACTTT. Protein product: CASSVGGPINNSPLHF. V and J are TRBV25-1 and TRBJ1-6; D not resolved. The CDR3 length is 16 residues. Germline V gives CDR1 MGHDK, CDR2 SYGVNS. V was shortened by 4 bases and J by 5 bases, with 15 bases between the two germline ends.

The CDR3 spells CASSIGQGLNQPQHF. DNA of the CDR3: TGTGCCAGTAGTATTGGACAGGGGCTCAATCAGCCCCAGCATTTT. The V and J genes are TRBV19 and TRBJ1-5; the match to TRBD1 covers 9 bases. This CDR3 is built from 15 residues. Germline V gene sequence: CDR1 LNHDA, CDR2 SQIVND (reference sequence). The V gene end was trimmed by 3 bases and the J gene end by 3 bases; junction bases not matched to a gene: 3.

The CDR3 protein is CASSLLPGSVGYTF. CDR3 DNA: TGTGCCAGCAGCTTACTTCCAGGGTCGGTTGGCTACACCTTC. The rearrangement links TRBV11-1 to TRBJ1-2; D is possibly TRBD1 (5 bases). Trimming cost V 2 bases and J 7 bases, with 14 bases left between them. The CDR3 runs 14 residues. Germline CDR1 SGHAT, CDR2 FQDESV (reference sequence).

The chain couples TRBV6-1 to TRBJ1-1; D is undetermined. CDR3 length: 15 amino acids. V was shortened by 0 bases and J by 11 bases, with 19 bases between the two germline ends. CDR1 is MNHNS, CDR2 SASEGT, per germline. Here the CDR3 DNA reads TGTGCCAGCAGTGAAGCGCTTCATGGTACAGACGGGGCTTTCTTT. Translation: CASSEALHGTDGAFF.

This clone was recorded once. This chain uses TRBV6-1 with TRBJ1-2; 9 positions agree with TRBD1. Germline V gene sequence: CDR1 MNHNS, CDR2 SASEGT. CDR3 length: 15 residues. V dropped 7 bases and J dropped 2; count of bases not matched to a gene: 8. The CDR3 region is CASTHRGTGNYGYTF. The CDR3 bases are TGTGCCAGCACCCATCGCGGGACAGGGAACTATGGCTACACCTTC.

This chain uses TRBV27 with TRBJ1-5; tentatively, D is TRBD1 (6 bases). This CDR3 contains 15 residues. Trimming left V 3 bases short and J 4 bases short, with 13 bases between. Germline V CDR1 and CDR2: MNHEY, SMNVEV (reference sequence). CDR3 DNA sequence: TGTGCCAGCAGTTTCCAGGCCGGGACAAATCAGCCCCAGCATTTT. It codes for CASSFQAGTNQPQHF.

As to this clone: The same CDR3 also results from other DNA sequences found in this sample. V gene TRBV6-5 combines with J gene TRBJ2-5; D not resolved. The germline gives CDR1 MNHEY, CDR2 SVGAGI. The CDR3 is 12 residues long. V was cut by 4 bases and J by 5 bases, with 8 bases left in between. The CDR3 here is CASSSPRETQYF. The CDR3 coding sequence is TGTGCCAGCAGTTCTCCTAGGGAGACCCAGTACTTC.

This chain joins TRBV2 and TRBJ2-3, with 7 bases fitting TRBD1. The V gene end was trimmed by 8 bases and the J gene end by 0 bases; junction bases not matched to a gene: 8. Per germline, CDR1 SNHLY and CDR2 FYNNEI. This CDR3 comprises 15 residues. CDR3 DNA sequence: TGTGCCAGCTTCGGGACAGCTAGGAGCACAGATACGCAGTATTTT. Translating gives CASFGTARSTDTQYF.

V usage is TRBV9 and J usage is TRBJ2-7, with 7 positions matching TRBD2. The CDR3 length is 15 residues. V shed 4 bases, J shed 3 bases, and the junction held 10 bases outside the gene matches. In germline, CDR1 is SGDLS, CDR2 YYNGEE. In DNA, the CDR3 is TGTGCCAGCAGCCCTGACTGGGGGGGTTTCTACGAGCAGTACTTC. Amino acids: CASSPDWGGFYEQYF.

Worth noting for this clone: Other DNA sequences in this specimen translate into the identical CDR3. The chain links TRBV18 to TRBJ1-2; 7 bases fit TRBD1. The germline CDR1 and CDR2 sequences are KGHSH and LQKENI. The CDR3 is made up of 15 amino acids. V lost 3 bases to trimming and J lost 5 bases; unmatched junction nucleotides: 9. Written as DNA, the CDR3 is TGTGCCAGCTCACCCCCCGGGACAGCCCTTTATGGCTACACCTTC. Encoded protein: CASSPPGTALYGYTF. The whole variable domain, filled in from reference TRBV18 and TRBJ1-2, reads NAGVMQNPRHLVRRRGQEARLRCSPMKGHSHVYWYRQLPEEGLKFMVYLQKENIIDESGMPKERFSAEFPKEGPSILRIQQVVRGDSAAYFCASSPPGTALYGYTFGSGTRLTVV.

The chain couples TRBV7-9 to TRBJ1-1; D is unresolved. The CDR3 spans 17 residues. The ends were cut back, 5 bases at V and 0 bases at J, with 19 bases in the middle. Germline V gene sequence: CDR1 SEHNR, CDR2 FQNEAQ (reference sequence). For the CDR3, the DNA is TGTGCCAGCAGCCCCATAGGGTACCCTTTCATGAACACTGAAGCTTTCTTT. Residues: CASSPIGYPFMNTEAFF.